Described below is a single T cell receptor (beta chain) sequence and its context. Its antigen is as yet unknown. This record comes from a study of chemoradiotherapy in HPV16-positive cancers. At the level of the study: Candidate HPV-specific T-cell clones and common TCR motifs came from functional assays in a couple of HPV16-positive patients.

CDR1 SEHNR and CDR2 FQNEAQ come from the germline V gene (reference sequence). The CDR3 runs 14 residues. Deletions cut 3 bases from V and 2 bases from J, with 11 bases between. Broader study findings: Candidate HPV-specific clones and E7-related TCR motifs grew in tumor during treatment.

TCRdb's copy holds only in-frame clones and misses some; the assay was immunoSEQ multiplex PCR. The sample lists 5,500 to 7,500 clones; 70% to 90% were seen once. Repeated repertoire sampling spanned the course of chemoradiotherapy. J is TRBJ2-7 and V is TRBV7-9; the D call may be TRBD1 or TRBD2 (6 bases each). The sample consisted of tumor tissue, taken from a patient who underwent chemoradiotherapy. The source is a human donor with HPV-associated anogenital cancer. DNA of the CDR3: TGTGCCAGCAGCTTGCCGCGGGACACCTACGAGCAGTACTTC. It codes for CASSLPRDTYEQYF.